Listed below are T cell receptor beta chains from one sample, sequenced in a study of CD8+ T cells in alopecia areata. TCRdb keeps only in-frame clones here, not all; method: immunoSEQ multiplex PCR. This table holds around 14,000 clones, roughly 55% found once. The sample was skin, taken at week 0. The receptors originated from a human donor with alopecia areata. The CDR3 runs from the conserved cysteine through the conserved F or W. D genes are given only for firm matches. Clone size is shown for a subset of rows, as once, few, many or a class of expanded clone.

j_call | d_call | clone_size | v_call | cdr3_aa | cdr3_nt
TRBJ2-7 | NA | NA | TRBV18 | CASSPLGTIFYEQYF | TGTGCCAGCTCACCATTGGGGACAATTTTCTACGAGCAGTACTTC
TRBJ1-4 | NA | NA | TRBV19 | CASSRCSRDAEKLFF | TGTGCCAGTAGTAGGTGCTCCCGGGACGCCGAAAAACTGTTTTTT
TRBJ1-4 | TRBD1 | NA | TRBV7-9 | CASSPTGGRTTNEKLFF | TGTGCCAGCAGCCCTACAGGGGGTAGGACAACTAATGAAAAACTGTTTTTT
TRBJ1-3 | NA | NA | TRBV4-3 | CASSRRGPGNTIYF | TGCGCCAGCAGCCGTCGCGGGCCTGGAAACACCATATATTTT
TRBJ1-2 | NA | NA | TRBV7-9 | CASSLGRNYGYTF | TGTGCCAGCAGCTTAGGGCGGAACTATGGCTACACCTTC
TRBJ2-7 | NA | NA | TRBV6-1 | CASSEFGSNYEQYF | TGTGCCAGCAGTGAATTTGGCAGCAACTACGAGCAGTACTTC
TRBJ2-1 | TRBD2 | NA | TRBV7-2 | CASSLARPAGGPGEQFF | TGTGCCAGCAGCTTAGCGCGCCCAGCGGGGGGGCCGGGTGAGCAGTTCTTC
TRBJ2-3 | TRBD2 | NA | TRBV4-2 | CASSLRLAGGSNTDTQYF | TGTGCCAGCAGCCTTCGACTAGCGGGGGGCAGTAACACAGATACGCAGTATTTT
TRBJ1-1 | NA | NA | TRBV21-1 | CASSRGRAFF | TGTGCCAGCAGCAGAGGACGAGCTTTCTTT
TRBJ2-1 | NA | few | TRBV19 | CATSNTGNVEQFF | TGTGCCACCAGTAACACAGGGAACGTTGAGCAGTTCTTC
TRBJ2-3 | TRBD2 | NA | TRBV6-5 | CASSYSFTGGADTQYF | TGTGCCAGCAGTTACTCGTTCACGGGAGGCGCAGATACGCAGTATTTT
TRBJ1-2 | NA | NA | TRBV19 | CASSILRARRGNYGYTF | TGTGCCAGTAGTATATTGCGGGCACGCCGAGGGAACTATGGCTACACCTTC
TRBJ1-1 | NA | NA | TRBV19 | CASKRAENTEAFF | TGTGCCAGTAAAAGGGCAGAGAACACTGAAGCTTTCTTT
TRBJ2-7 | TRBD1 | once | TRBV5-1 | CASSSDRVGYEQYF | TGCGCCAGCAGCTCTGACAGGGTGGGCTACGAGCAGTACTTC
TRBJ1-2 | NA | medium-sized | TRBV19 | CASSSQGFYGYTF | TGTGCCAGTAGCTCCCAGGGATTCTATGGCTACACCTTC
TRBJ1-1 | NA | NA | TRBV9 | CASSYGPTNTEAFF | TGTGCCAGCAGCTACGGACCGACGAACACTGAAGCTTTCTTT
TRBJ2-1 | NA | NA | TRBV10-3 | CAISGWYGPVGNEQFF | TGTGCCATCAGTGGTTGGTATGGACCCGTTGGCAATGAGCAGTTCTTC
TRBJ2-7 | TRBD2 | NA | TRBV11-2 | CASSWGLAGARSPEQYF | TGTGCCAGCAGCTGGGGGCTAGCGGGGGCCCGATCCCCCGAGCAGTACTTC
TRBJ2-7 | TRBD1 | NA | TRBV30 | CAWRTGIYEQYF | TGTGCCTGGAGGACAGGGATCTACGAGCAGTACTTC
TRBJ2-5 | NA | NA | TRBV7-9 | CASSLSGGALQETQYF | TGTGCCAGCAGCTTAAGTGGCGGGGCCCTCCAAGAGACCCAGTACTTC
TRBJ2-7 | NA | NA | TRBV4-3 | CASSQTARSYEQYF | TGCGCCAGCAGCCAAACAGCAAGATCCTACGAGCAGTACTTC
TRBJ2-2 | NA | NA | TRBV18 | CASSPTHKQLANTGELFF | TGTGCCAGCTCACCCACTCATAAACAGCTAGCGAACACCGGGGAGCTGTTTTTT
TRBJ1-1 | NA | few | TRBV27 | CASSLLRGVNTEAFF | TGTGCCAGCAGTTTATTACGGGGGGTGAACACTGAAGCTTTCTTT
TRBJ2-7 | NA | NA | TRBV18 | CASSPPEGVNYEQYF | TGTGCCAGCTCACCACCGGAGGGAGTAAATTACGAGCAGTACTTC
TRBJ1-1 | NA | NA | TRBV19 | CASRTTALGYTEAFF | TGTGCCAGTAGGACCACCGCGTTGGGGTACACTGAAGCTTTCTTT
TRBJ2-3 | NA | NA | TRBV5-1 | CASSLGTDHSTDTQYF | TGCGCCAGCAGCTTGGGGACTGATCATAGCACAGATACGCAGTATTTT
TRBJ1-4 | NA | few | TRBV6-6 | CASSYRGGNEKLFF | TGTGCCAGCAGTTATCGCGGGGGCAATGAAAAACTGTTTTTT
TRBJ2-2 | NA | NA | TRBV2 | CASSTPGGAPDTGELFF | TGTGCCAGCAGTACTCCAGGGGGGGCCCCTGACACCGGGGAGCTGTTTTTT
TRBJ1-3 | NA | NA | TRBV18 | CASSPTTDPYSGNTIYF | TGTGCCAGCTCACCCACGACAGACCCTTACTCTGGAAACACCATATATTTT
TRBJ2-1 | NA | NA | TRBV27 | CASSLFVLPDNEQFF | TGTGCCAGCAGTTTATTTGTTTTGCCCGACAATGAGCAGTTCTTC
TRBJ2-5 | NA | once | TRBV5-4 | CASSFGAQQETQYF | TGTGCCAGCAGCTTTGGGGCCCAACAAGAGACCCAGTACTTC
TRBJ1-1 | NA | NA | TRBV13 | CASLNGGGARNTEAFF | TGTGCCAGCCTCAACGGCGGGGGGGCTAGGAACACTGAAGCTTTCTTT
TRBJ2-1 | TRBD1 | NA | TRBV28 | CASTSPRGQFYNEQFF | TGTGCCAGCACCTCCCCCAGGGGACAGTTCTACAATGAGCAGTTCTTC
TRBJ2-7 | TRBD1 | NA | TRBV10-3 | CAISEPGTGLSYEQYF | TGTGCCATCAGTGAGCCCGGGACAGGGTTATCCTACGAGCAGTACTTC
TRBJ2-7 | TRBD1 | NA | TRBV19 | CASRLTGTDNYEQYF | TGTGCCAGTAGACTTACCGGGACAGATAACTACGAGCAGTACTTC
TRBJ1-2 | NA | NA | TRBV2 | CASSEGGGNYGYTF | TGTGCCAGCAGTGAAGGAGGGGGTAACTATGGCTACACCTTC
TRBJ1-2 | TRBD1 | NA | TRBV7-2 | CASSFTGGDGYTF | TGTGCCAGCAGCTTCACAGGGGGGGATGGCTACACCTTC
TRBJ2-1 | TRBD1 | NA | TRBV30 | CAWSYTGGGQFF | TGTGCCTGGAGTTATACAGGGGGCGGGCAGTTCTTC
TRBJ1-3 | NA | few | TRBV7-2 | CASSLAQAASGNTIYF | TGTGCCAGCAGCTTAGCGCAAGCAGCCTCTGGAAACACCATATATTTT
TRBJ1-4 | NA | NA | TRBV5-6 | CASSPTWGSTNEKLFF | TGTGCCAGCAGCCCGACGTGGGGTTCAACTAATGAAAAACTGTTTTTT
TRBJ2-7 | TRBD1 | few | TRBV2 | CASHFRQGPKPYEQYF | TGTGCCAGCCACTTCAGACAGGGGCCAAAGCCCTACGAGCAGTACTTC
TRBJ2-3 | TRBD2 | NA | TRBV27 | CASSLYTTGTSGGARDTQYF | TGTGCCAGCAGTCTATATACCACCGGGACTAGCGGGGGGGCAAGAGATACGCAGTATTTT
TRBJ2-5 | TRBD2 | few | TRBV27 | CASSLGGGLAVKTQYF | TGTGCCAGCAGTTTAGGTGGGGGACTAGCGGTAAAGACCCAGTACTTC
TRBJ1-5 | NA | NA | TRBV7-2 | CASSQNDQPQHF | TGTGCCAGCAGCCAAAACGATCAGCCCCAGCATTTT
TRBJ1-5 | NA | NA | TRBV6-5 | CASSWTGNQPQHF | TGTGCCAGCAGTTGGACGGGGAATCAGCCCCAGCATTTT
TRBJ2-7 | TRBD1 | NA | TRBV7-3 | CASSDPGTGADEQYF | TGTGCCAGCAGCGATCCCGGGACAGGGGCTGACGAGCAGTACTTC
TRBJ1-6 | NA | NA | TRBV4-3 | CASSQFEGNSPLHF | TGCGCCAGCAGCCAATTCGAAGGGAATTCACCCCTCCACTTT
TRBJ2-7 | TRBD2 | NA | TRBV19 | CASSASWGQRGTSYEQYF | TGTGCCAGTAGTGCTTCTTGGGGTCAGCGGGGGACCTCCTACGAGCAGTACTTC
TRBJ2-7 | TRBD2 | NA | TRBV4-3 | CASSQGLPTAGEQYF | TGCGCCAGCAGCCAAGGTCTACCAACAGCGGGGGAGCAGTACTTC